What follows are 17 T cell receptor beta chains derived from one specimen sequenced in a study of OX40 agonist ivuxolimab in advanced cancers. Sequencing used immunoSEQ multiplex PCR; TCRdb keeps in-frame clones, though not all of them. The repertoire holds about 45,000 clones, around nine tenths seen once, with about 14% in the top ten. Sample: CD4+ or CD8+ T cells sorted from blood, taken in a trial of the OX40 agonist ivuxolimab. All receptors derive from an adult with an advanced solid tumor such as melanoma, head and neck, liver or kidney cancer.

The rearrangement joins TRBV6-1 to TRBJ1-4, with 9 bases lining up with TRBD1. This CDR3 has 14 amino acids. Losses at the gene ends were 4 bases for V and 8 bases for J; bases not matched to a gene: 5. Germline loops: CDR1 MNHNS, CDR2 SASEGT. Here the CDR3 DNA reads TGTGCCAGCAGTGGGACAGGGGAGAAGGAAAAACTGTTTTTT. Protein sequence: CASSGTGEKEKLFF.

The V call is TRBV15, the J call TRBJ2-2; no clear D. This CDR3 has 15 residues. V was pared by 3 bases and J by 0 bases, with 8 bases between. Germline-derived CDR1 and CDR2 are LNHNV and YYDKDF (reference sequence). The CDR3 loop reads CATSRGGPNTGELFF. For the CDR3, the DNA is TGTGCCACCAGCAGGGGCGGACCGAACACCGGGGAGCTGTTTTTT.

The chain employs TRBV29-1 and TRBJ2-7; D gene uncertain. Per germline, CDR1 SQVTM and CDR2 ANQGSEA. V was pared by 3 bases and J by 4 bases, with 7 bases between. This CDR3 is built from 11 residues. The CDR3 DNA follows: TGCAGCGTTGAGGGGTTGTACGAGCAGTACTTC. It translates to CSVEGLYEQYF.

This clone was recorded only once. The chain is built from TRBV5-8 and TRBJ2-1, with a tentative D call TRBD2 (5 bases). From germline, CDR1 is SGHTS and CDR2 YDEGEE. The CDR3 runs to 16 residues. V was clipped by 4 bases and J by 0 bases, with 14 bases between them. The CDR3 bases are TGTGCCAGCAGCCCCGGTCTGAGGGCCTCCTACAATGAGCAGTTCTTC. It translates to CASSPGLRASYNEQFF.

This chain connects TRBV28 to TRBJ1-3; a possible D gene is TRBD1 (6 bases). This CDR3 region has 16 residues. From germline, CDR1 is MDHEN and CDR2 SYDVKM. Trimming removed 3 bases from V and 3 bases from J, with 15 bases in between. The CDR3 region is CASSFPGRGIGNTIYF. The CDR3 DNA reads TGTGCCAGCAGTTTCCCGGGCAGGGGTATTGGAAACACCATATATTTT.

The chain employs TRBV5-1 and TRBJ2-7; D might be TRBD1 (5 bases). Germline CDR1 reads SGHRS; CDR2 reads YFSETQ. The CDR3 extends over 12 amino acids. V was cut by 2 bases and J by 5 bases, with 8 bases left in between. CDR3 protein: CASSLKGNEQYF. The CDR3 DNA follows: TGCGCCAGCAGCTTAAAGGGGAACGAGCAGTACTTC.

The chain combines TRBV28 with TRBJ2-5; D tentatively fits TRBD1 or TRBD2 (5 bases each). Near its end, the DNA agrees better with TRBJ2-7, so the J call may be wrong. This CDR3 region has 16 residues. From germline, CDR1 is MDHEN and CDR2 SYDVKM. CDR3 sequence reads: CASTPPTGRYSYEQYF. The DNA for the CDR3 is TGTGCCAGCACTCCTCCTACGGGGCGTTACTCCTACGAGCAGTACTTC.

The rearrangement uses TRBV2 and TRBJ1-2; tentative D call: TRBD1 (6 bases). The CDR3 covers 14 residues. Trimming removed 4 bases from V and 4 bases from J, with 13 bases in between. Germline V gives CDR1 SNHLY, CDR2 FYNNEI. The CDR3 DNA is TGTGCCAGCAGTGTAACAGGGCTCCCCTATGGCTACACCTTC. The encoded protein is CASSVTGLPYGYTF.

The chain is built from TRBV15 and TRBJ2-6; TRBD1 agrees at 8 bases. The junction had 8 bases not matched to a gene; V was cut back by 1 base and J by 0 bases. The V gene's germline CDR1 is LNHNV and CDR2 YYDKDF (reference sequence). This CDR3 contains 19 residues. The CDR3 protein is CATSRGWTGNPSGANVLTF. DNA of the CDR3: TGTGCCACCAGCAGAGGGTGGACAGGGAATCCCTCTGGGGCCAACGTCCTGACTTTC.

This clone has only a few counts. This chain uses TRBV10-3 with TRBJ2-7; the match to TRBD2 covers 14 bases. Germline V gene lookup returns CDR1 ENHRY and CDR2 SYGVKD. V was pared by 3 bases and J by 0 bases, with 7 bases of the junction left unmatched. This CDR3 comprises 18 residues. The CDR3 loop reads CAISEYGLAGGSSYEQYF. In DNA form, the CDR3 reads TGTGCCATCAGTGAATACGGACTAGCGGGGGGCAGCTCCTACGAGCAGTACTTC.

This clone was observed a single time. For the CDR3, the DNA is TGTGCCAGCAGCTTCCAGCCGGGCGGTGGAAACACCATATATTTT. Residues: CASSFQPGGGNTIYF. The chain joins TRBV5-6 to TRBJ1-3; D is undetermined. There are 15 residues in the CDR3. Between the trimmed V and J ends, which lost 2 bases and 3 bases, there was a span of 12 bases. CDR1 SGHDT and CDR2 YYEEEE come from the germline V gene.

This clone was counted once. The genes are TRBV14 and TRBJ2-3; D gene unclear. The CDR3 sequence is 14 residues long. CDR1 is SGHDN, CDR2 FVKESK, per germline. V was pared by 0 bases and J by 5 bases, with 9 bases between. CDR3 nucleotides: TGTGCCAGCAGCCAAGATTTAGGAATAGATACGCAGTATTTT. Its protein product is CASSQDLGIDTQYF. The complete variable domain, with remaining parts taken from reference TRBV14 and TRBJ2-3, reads EAGVTQFPSHSVIEKGQTVTLRCDPISGHDNLYWYRRVMGKEIKFLLHFVKESKQDESGMPNNRFLAERTGGTYSTLKVQPAELEDSGVYFCASSQDLGIDTQYFGPGTRLTVL.

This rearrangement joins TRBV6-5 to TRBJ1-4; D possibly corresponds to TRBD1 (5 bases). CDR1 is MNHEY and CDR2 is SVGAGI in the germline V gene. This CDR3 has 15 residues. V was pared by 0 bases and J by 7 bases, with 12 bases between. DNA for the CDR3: TGTGCCAGCAGTTACTCTTTGGGAGGGACTGAAAAACTGTTTTTT. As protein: CASSYSLGGTEKLFF.

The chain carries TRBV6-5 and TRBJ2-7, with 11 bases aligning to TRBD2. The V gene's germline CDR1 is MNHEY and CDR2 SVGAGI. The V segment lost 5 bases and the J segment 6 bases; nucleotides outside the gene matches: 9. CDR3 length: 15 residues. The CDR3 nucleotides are TGTGCCAGCAGTCTGGGACTAGCGGAAGTCTCCGAGCAGTACTTC. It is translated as CASSLGLAEVSEQYF.

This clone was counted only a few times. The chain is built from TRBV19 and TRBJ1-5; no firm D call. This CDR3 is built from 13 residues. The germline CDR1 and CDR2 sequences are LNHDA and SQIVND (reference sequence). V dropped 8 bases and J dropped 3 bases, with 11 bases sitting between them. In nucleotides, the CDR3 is TGTGCCAGTGCTCAACAGATCAATCAGCCCCAGCATTTT. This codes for CASAQQINQPQHF. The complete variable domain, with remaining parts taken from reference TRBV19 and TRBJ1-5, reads DGGITQSPKYLFRKEGQNVTLSCEQNLNHDAMYWYRQDPGQGLRLIYYSQIVNDFQKGDIAEGYSVSREKKESFPLTVTSAQKNPTAFYLCASAQQINQPQHFGDGTRLSIL.

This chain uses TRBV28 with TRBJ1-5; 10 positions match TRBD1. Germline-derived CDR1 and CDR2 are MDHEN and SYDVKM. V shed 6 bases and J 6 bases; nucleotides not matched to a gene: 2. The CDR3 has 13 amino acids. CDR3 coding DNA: TGTGCCAGCAGGACAGGGGGCCGTCAGCCCCAGCATTTT. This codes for CASRTGGRQPQHF.

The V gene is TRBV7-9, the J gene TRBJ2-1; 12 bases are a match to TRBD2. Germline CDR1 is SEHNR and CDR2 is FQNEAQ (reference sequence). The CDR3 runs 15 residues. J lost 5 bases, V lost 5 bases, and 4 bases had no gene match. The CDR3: CASSILAGGDNEQFF. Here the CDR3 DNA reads TGTGCCAGCAGCATCCTAGCGGGAGGGGACAATGAGCAGTTCTTC.